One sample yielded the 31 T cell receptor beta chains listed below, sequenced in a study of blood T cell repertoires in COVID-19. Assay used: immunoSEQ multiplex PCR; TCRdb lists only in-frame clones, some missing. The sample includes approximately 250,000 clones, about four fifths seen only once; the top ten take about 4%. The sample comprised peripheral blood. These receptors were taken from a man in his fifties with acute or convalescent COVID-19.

In DNA, the CDR3 is TGTGCCAGCAGCTTAGATCTGTCAGTCTCCTACGAGCAGTACTTC. It translates to CASSLDLSVSYEQYF. This chain joins TRBV11-2 and TRBJ2-7; no reliable D call. The CDR3 is 15 residues long. Trimming stripped 0 bases from V and 0 bases from J, with 9 bases between. The germline gives CDR1 SGHAT, CDR2 FQNNGV.

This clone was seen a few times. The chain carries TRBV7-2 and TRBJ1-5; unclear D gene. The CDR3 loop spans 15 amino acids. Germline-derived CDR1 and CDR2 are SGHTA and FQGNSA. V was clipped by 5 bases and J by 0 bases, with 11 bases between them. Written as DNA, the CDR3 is TGTGCCAGCAGCCACCCGCGGTATAGCAATCAGCCCCAGCATTTT. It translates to CASSHPRYSNQPQHF.

The DNA for the CDR3 is TGCGCCAGCAGCGCGACAGATTTGAGCACTGAAGCTTTCTTT. This codes for CASSATDLSTEAFF. The chain has TRBV5-1 and TRBJ1-1; TRBD1 is a possible D gene (5 bases). The CDR3 is 14 residues long. Trimming took off 4 bases at V and 4 bases at J, with 14 bases between the two ends. Per the germline V gene, CDR1 is SGHRS and CDR2 is YFSETQ.

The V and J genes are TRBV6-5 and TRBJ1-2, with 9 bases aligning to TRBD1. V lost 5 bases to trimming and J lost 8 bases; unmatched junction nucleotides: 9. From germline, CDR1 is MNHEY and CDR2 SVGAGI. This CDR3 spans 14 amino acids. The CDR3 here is CASSTQGAVRGYTF. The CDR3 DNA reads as TGTGCCAGCAGTACACAGGGGGCCGTAAGAGGCTACACCTTC.

This CDR3 reads CASSLAPRGNNEQFF. CDR3 nucleotides: TGTGCCAGCAGCTTAGCTCCCAGGGGGAATAATGAGCAGTTCTTC. The chain carries TRBV11-1 and TRBJ2-1; 7 bases agree with TRBD1. CDR3 length: 15 residues. The V gene's germline CDR1 is SGHAT and CDR2 FQDESV (reference sequence). V was clipped by 0 bases and J by 7 bases; unmatched bases: 6.

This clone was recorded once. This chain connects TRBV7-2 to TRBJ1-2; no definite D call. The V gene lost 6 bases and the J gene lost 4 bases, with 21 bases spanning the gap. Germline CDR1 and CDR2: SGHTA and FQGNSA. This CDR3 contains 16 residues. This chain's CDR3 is CASSGRSAEGSYGYTF. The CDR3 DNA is TGTGCCAGCAGTGGGCGGAGCGCCGAGGGTTCCTATGGCTACACCTTC.

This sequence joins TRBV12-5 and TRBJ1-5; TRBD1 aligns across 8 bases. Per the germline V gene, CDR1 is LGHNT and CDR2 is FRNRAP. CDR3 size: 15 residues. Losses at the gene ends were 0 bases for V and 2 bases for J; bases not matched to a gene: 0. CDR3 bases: TGTGCTAGTGGTTTGGTACAGGGGGGCAATCAGCCCCAGCATTTT. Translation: CASGLVQGGNQPQHF.

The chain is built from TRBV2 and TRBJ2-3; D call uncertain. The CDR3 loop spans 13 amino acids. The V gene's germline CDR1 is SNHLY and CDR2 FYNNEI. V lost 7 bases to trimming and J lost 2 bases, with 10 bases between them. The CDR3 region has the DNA TGTGCCAGCATTATTACCTACACAGATACGCAGTATTTT. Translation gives CASIITYTDTQYF.

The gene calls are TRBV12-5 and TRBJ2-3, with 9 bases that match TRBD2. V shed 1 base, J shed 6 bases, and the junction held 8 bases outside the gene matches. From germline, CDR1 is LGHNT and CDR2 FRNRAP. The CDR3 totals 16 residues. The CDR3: CASGLGRASGTDTQYF. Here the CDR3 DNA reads TGTGCTAGTGGTTTGGGGCGGGCTAGCGGGACGGATACGCAGTATTTT.

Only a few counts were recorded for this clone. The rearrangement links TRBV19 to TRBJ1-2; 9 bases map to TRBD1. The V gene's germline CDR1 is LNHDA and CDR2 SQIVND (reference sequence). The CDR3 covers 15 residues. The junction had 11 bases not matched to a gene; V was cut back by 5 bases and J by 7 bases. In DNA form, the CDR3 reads TGTGCCAGTAGTCTACCGGGACAGGGTAGGGGTGGCTACACCTTC. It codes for CASSLPGQGRGGYTF.

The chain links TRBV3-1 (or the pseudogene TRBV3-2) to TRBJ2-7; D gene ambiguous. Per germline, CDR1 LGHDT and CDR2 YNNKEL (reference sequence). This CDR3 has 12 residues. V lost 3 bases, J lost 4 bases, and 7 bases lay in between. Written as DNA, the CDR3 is TGTGCCAGCAGCCAGGAGACTTACGAGCAGTACTTC. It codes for CASSQETYEQYF.

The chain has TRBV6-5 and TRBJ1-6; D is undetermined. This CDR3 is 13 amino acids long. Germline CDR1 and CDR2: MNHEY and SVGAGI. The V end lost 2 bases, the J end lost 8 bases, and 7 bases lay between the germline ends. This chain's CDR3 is CASSYGGYSPLHF. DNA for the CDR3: TGTGCCAGCAGTTACGGCGGTTATTCACCCCTCCACTTT.

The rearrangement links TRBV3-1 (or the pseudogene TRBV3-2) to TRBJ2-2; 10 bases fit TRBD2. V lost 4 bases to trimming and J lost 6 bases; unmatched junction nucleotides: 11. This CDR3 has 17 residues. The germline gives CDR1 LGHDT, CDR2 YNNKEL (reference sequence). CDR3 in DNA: TGTGCCAGCAGCCGTTTTTCCGGGACTAGCGTTTCCGGGGAGCTGTTTTTT. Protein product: CASSRFSGTSVSGELFF.

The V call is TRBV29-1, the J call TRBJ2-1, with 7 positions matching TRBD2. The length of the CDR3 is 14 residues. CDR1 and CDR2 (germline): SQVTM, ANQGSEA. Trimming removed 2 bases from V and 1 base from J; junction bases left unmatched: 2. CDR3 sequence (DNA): TGCAGCGTTGAAAGCGGGGAGTCCTACAATGAGCAGTTCTTC. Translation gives CSVESGESYNEQFF.

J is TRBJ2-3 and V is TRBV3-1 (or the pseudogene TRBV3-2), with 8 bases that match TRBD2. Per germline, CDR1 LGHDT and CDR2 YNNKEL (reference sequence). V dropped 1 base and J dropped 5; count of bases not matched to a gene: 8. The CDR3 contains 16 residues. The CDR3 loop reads CASSQVAGLLEDTQYF. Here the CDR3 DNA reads TGTGCCAGCAGCCAAGTAGCGGGACTTTTAGAAGATACGCAGTATTTT.

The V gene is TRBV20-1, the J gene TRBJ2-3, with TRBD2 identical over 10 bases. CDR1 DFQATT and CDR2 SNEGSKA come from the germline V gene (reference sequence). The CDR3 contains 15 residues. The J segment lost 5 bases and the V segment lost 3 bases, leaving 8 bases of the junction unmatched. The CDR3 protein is CSASPQRGGLDTQYF. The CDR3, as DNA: TGCAGTGCTAGTCCCCAGCGGGGGGGCTTAGATACGCAGTATTTT.

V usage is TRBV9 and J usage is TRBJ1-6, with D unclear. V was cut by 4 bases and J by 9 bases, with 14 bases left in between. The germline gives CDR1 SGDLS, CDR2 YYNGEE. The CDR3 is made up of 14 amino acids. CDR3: CASSPGLAVSPLHF. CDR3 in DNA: TGTGCCAGCAGCCCAGGACTGGCGGTTTCACCCCTCCACTTT.

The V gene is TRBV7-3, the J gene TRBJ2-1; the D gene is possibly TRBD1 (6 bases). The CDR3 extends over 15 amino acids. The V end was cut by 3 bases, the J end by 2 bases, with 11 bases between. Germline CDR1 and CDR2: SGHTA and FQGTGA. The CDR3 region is CASSLTGTTYNEQFF. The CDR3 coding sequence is TGTGCCAGCAGCTTGACCGGGACAACCTACAATGAGCAGTTCTTC.

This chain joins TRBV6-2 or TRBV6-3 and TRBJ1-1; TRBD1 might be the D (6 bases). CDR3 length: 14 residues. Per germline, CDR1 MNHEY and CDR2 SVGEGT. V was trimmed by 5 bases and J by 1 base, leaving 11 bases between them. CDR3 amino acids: CASSPRDTNTEAFF. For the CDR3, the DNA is TGTGCCAGCAGTCCCCGGGACACGAACACTGAAGCTTTCTTT.

CDR3 DNA sequence: TGTGCCATTCCCGGGACTGCTAACTATGGCTACACCTTC. Its translation: CAIPGTANYGYTF. This chain uses TRBV28 with TRBJ1-2, with a weak D call TRBD1 (5 bases). Germline lookup yields CDR1 MDHEN and CDR2 SYDVKM. Trimming took 10 bases from V and 0 from J, leaving 12 bases between them. There are 13 residues in the CDR3.

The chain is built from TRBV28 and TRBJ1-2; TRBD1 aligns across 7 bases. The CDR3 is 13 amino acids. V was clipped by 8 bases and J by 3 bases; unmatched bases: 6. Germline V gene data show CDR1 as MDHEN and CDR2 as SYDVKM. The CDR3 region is CASQTGTYYGYTF. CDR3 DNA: TGTGCCAGCCAGACAGGGACCTACTATGGCTACACCTTC.

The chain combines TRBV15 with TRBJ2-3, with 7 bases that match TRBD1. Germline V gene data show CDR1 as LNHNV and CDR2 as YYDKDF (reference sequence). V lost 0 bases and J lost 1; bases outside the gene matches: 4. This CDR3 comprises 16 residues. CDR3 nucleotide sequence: TGTGCCACCAGCAGAGATCGAGGACAGGGCACAGATACGCAGTATTTT. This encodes CATSRDRGQGTDTQYF.

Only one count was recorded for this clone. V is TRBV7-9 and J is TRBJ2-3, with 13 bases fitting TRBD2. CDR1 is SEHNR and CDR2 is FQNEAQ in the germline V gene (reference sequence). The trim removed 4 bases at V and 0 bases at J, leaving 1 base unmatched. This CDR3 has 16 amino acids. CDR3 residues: CASSSGLAGSTDTQYF. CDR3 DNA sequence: TGTGCCAGCAGCTCGGGACTAGCGGGGAGCACAGATACGCAGTATTTT.

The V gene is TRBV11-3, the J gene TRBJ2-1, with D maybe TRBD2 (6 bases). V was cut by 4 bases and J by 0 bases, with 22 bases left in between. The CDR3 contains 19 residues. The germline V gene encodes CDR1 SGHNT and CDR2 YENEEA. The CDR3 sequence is CASSSPKAGPLSSYNEQFF. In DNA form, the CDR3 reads TGTGCCAGCAGCTCTCCCAAGGCGGGACCTTTAAGCTCCTACAATGAGCAGTTCTTC. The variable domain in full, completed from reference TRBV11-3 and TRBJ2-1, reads EAGVVQSPRYKIIEKKQPVAFWCNPISGHNTLYWYLQNLGQGPELLIRYENEEAVDDSQLPKDRFSAERLKGVDSTLKIQPAELGDSAVYLCASSSPKAGPLSSYNEQFFGPGTRLTVL.

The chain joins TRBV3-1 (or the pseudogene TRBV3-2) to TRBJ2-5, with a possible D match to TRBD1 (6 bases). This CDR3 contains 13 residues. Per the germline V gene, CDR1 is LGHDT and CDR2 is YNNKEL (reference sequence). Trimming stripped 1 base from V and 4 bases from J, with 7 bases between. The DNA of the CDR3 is TGTGCCAGCAGCCAAGCCAGGGGAGAGACCCAGTACTTC. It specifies CASSQARGETQYF.

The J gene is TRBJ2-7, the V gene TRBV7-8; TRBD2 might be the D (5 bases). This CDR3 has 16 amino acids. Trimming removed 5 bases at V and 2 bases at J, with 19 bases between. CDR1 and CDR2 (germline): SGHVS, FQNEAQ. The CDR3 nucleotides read TGTGCCAGCAGCGGAAGTTCGCGGTCGGGGACCTACGAGCAGTACTTC. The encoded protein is CASSGSSRSGTYEQYF.

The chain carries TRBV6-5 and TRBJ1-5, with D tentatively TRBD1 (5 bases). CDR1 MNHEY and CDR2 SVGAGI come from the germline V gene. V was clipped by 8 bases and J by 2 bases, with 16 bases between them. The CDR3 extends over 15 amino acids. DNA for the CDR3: TGTGCCAGCTACGCGAATACAGGACGCAATCAGCCCCAGCATTTT. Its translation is CASYANTGRNQPQHF.

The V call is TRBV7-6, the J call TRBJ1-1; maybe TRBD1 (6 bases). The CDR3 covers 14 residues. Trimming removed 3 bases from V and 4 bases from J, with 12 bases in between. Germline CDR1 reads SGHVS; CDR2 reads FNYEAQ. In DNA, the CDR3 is TGTGCCAGCAGCTTGGGGGGGCAAGCCACTGAAGCTTTCTTT. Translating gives CASSLGGQATEAFF. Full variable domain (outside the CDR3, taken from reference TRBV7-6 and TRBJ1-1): GAGVSQSPRYKVTKRGQDVALRCDPISGHVSLYWYRQALGQGPEFLTYFNYEAQQDKSGLPNDRFSAERPEGSISTLTIQRTEQRDSAMYRCASSLGGQATEAFFGQGTRLTVV.

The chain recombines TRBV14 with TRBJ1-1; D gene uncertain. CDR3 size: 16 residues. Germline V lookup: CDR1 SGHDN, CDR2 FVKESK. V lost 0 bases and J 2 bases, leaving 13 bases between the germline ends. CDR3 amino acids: CASSQDWRAGNTEAFF. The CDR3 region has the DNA TGTGCCAGCAGCCAAGATTGGAGGGCAGGTAACACTGAAGCTTTCTTT.

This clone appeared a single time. The chain's CDR3 is CASSFGGRGEQFF. The CDR3 DNA reads TGTGCCAGCAGCTTTGGCGGGCGGGGTGAGCAGTTCTTC. The rearrangement joins TRBV5-5 to TRBJ2-1; D may be TRBD2 (6 bases). CDR3 size: 13 residues. Germline CDR1 is SGHKS and CDR2 is YYEKEE (reference sequence). The V and J ends lost 2 bases and 9 bases respectively, with 12 bases between them.

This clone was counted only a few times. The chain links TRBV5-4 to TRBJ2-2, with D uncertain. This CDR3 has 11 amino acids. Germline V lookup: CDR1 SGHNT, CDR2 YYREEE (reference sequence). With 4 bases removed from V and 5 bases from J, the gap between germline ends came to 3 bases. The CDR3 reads CASSRTGELFF. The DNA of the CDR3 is TGTGCCAGCAGCCGGACCGGGGAGCTGTTTTTT. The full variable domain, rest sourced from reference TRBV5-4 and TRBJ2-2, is ETGVTQSPTHLIKTRGQQVTLRCSSQSGHNTVSWYQQALGQGPQFIFQYYREEENGRGNFPPRFSGLQFPNYSSELNVNALELDDSALYLCASSRTGELFFGEGSRLTVL.